This TCR beta chain was identified in a study of identical twins. Broader study findings: Twin pairs' shared out-of-frame alpha sequences were enriched in low generation probability. Beta out-of-frame twin sharing showed a weaker excess.

The CDR3 length is 12 residues. V lost 7 bases and J 4 bases, leaving 10 bases between the germline ends. Per the germline V gene, CDR1 is WSHSY and CDR2 is SAAADI. Addition of a universal primer site occurred through template switching, and cDNA carried unique molecular identifiers. TCRdb recomputed calls from the 5' RACE reads with MiXCR, one row per CDR3 protein. The sample lists 1.5 million to 2 million distinct CDR3 sequences; 32% were seen once. Points on this clonotype: Antigen specificity is unknown.

Sequencing input: cord blood. The origin of this receptor is a newborn girl in good health. The chain joins TRBV10-2 to TRBJ2-5; either TRBD1 or TRBD2 may supply D (5 bases each). In nucleotides, the CDR3 is TGCGCCAGCATGAGTGGGGGAGAGACCCAGTACTTC. It specifies CASMSGGETQYF.